This T cell receptor (beta chain) was captured by sequencing in a study of T cells in localized non-small cell lung cancer. General study points: The study found T cell clonality highest in uninvolved adjacent lung, above tumor.

CDR1 WNHNN and CDR2 SYGVQD come from the germline V gene (reference sequence). The CDR3 length is 12 residues. Trimming shortened V by 3 bases and J by 8 bases, and 10 bases separated the two germline ends. Method: immunoSEQ multiplex PCR; TCRdb's copy keeps in-frame clones and lacks some. The profile covers tens of thousands of clones, with roughly 86% appearing a single time and roughly 14% taken by the ten largest. Note on this clone: Its cognate antigen is unknown.

This rearrangement joins TRBV10-1 to TRBJ1-2; D gene uncertain. This TCR was sampled from a man aged 40-75 years with stage I squamous cell lung carcinoma. The specimen comprised peripheral blood, sampled before any cancer treatment. Here the CDR3 reads CASSDLPWGYTF. The CDR3 nucleotides read TGCGCCAGCAGTGATTTACCCTGGGGCTACACCTTC.